This paragraph covers one TCR beta chain sequence. The antigen remains unidentified. CTLA-4 blockade with ipilimumab, together with focal radiation, was given to patients with chemo-refractory metastatic non-small-cell lung cancer. The entry originates in a study of radiotherapy plus CTLA-4 blockade in lung cancer. Libraries were prepared by immunoSEQ multiplex PCR; TCRdb keeps only in-frame clonotypes and omits some of them. The sample lists some 77,000 clones; approximately 83% were seen once. Study results and caveats: Following radiotherapy plus ipilimumab, tumor-derived TCR clones expanded in the blood. Best predicting response, reportedly, were early blood T cell clone dynamics, with interferon-beta.

CDR1 is LGHNT and CDR2 is FRNRAP in the germline V gene. The CDR3 has 14 amino acids. V trimming: 5 bases; J trimming: 5 bases; junction bases outside the gene matches: 3. The V and J genes are TRBV12-5 and TRBJ2-3, with TRBD2 matching over 11 bases. The sample here was peripheral blood, taken from a patient treated with radiotherapy plus ipilimumab. The sequence came from a human donor with non-small cell lung cancer who had a partial response to radiotherapy plus ipilimumab. In DNA form, the CDR3 reads TGTGCTAGTGGTCTCGGGACTAGCGGAGATACGCAGTATTTT. Translating gives CASGLGTSGDTQYF.